The entry below describes one T cell receptor beta chain. The data were obtained in a study of shared clonotypes between healthy human individuals. Produced via immunoSEQ multiplex PCR; TCRdb's table is partial and in-frame only. The sample has under 1,100,000 clones, approximately 72% seen once. This sequence originates from a man aged 18 to 29 in good health. The sequenced sample was memory CD4+ T cells sorted from blood. The subset was: CD45RA-negative fraction.

In DNA, the CDR3 is TGCGCCAGCACCACCTTTGGGGGAGAGACCCAGTACTTC. Translated, it gives CASTTFGGETQYF. The chain couples TRBV5-1 to TRBJ2-5; D may match TRBD1 or TRBD2 (5 bases each). Germline CDR1 SGHRS, CDR2 YFSETQ. The CDR3 runs 13 residues. Trimming removed 6 bases from V and 4 bases from J, with 13 bases in between.